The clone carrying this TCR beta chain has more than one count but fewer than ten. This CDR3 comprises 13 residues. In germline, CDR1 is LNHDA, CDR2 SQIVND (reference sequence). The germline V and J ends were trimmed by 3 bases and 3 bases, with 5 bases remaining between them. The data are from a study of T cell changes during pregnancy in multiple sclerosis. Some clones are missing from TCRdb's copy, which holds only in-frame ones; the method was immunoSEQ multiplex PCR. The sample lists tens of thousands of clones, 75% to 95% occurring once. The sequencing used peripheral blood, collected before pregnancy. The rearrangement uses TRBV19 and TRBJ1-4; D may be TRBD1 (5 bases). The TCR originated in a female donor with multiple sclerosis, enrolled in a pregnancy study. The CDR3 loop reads CASSMTANEKLFF. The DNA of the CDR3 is TGTGCCAGTAGTATGACAGCTAATGAAAAACTGTTTTTT.